Listed below are T cell receptor beta chains from one sample, sequenced in a study of Ad26.COV2.S vaccination and SARS-CoV-2 variants. Only in-frame clones appear in the TCRdb table, and some are missing; sequencing was by immunoSEQ multiplex PCR. In the table there are under 400,000 clones, more than 75% of which are singletons. The sequenced sample was peripheral blood, obtained in a trial of Ad26.COV2.S vaccine versus placebo. The receptors come from a person between 18 and 65 years old who received the Ad26.COV2.S COVID-19 vaccine or a placebo. Both conserved end residues are trimmed from each CDR3. The D gene is left open where the match is weak. A clone size is listed for some rows: how often the clone was seen (once, few, many), or a class if it is expanded.

CDR3aa: ASSSQRTGETQY
abundance: once
j_gene: TRBJ2-5
d_gene: NA
v_gene: TRBV19

CDR3aa: ASSVETSPGNEQF
abundance: NA
j_gene: TRBJ2-1
d_gene: NA
v_gene: TRBV9

CDR3aa: ASNGGSYGYT
abundance: NA
j_gene: TRBJ1-2
d_gene: NA
v_gene: TRBV6-5

CDR3aa: ASSLSWGRDTDTQY
abundance: NA
j_gene: TRBJ2-3
d_gene: TRBD2
v_gene: TRBV11-3

CDR3aa: ASSLGQVNQPQH
abundance: NA
j_gene: TRBJ1-5
d_gene: NA
v_gene: TRBV5-6

CDR3aa: ASSEQGSYEQY
abundance: once
j_gene: TRBJ2-7
d_gene: TRBD1
v_gene: TRBV11-3

CDR3aa: ASSYPTGPLGNEQF
abundance: NA
j_gene: TRBJ2-1
d_gene: NA
v_gene: TRBV6-2/TRBV6-3

CDR3aa: ASSVRGPSTGFSYEQY
abundance: NA
j_gene: TRBJ2-7
d_gene: TRBD1
v_gene: TRBV6-1

CDR3aa: ASSVGGTENTGELF
abundance: NA
j_gene: TRBJ2-2
d_gene: TRBD1
v_gene: TRBV9

CDR3aa: ASSPWGTSYEQY
abundance: NA
j_gene: TRBJ2-7
d_gene: NA
v_gene: TRBV19

CDR3aa: ASGLVGPQPQH
abundance: NA
j_gene: TRBJ1-5
d_gene: NA
v_gene: TRBV12-5

CDR3aa: ASSLPTRGRADTQY
abundance: NA
j_gene: TRBJ2-3
d_gene: NA
v_gene: TRBV27

CDR3aa: AISQKTGLDGYT
abundance: once
j_gene: TRBJ1-2
d_gene: TRBD1
v_gene: TRBV10-3

CDR3aa: ASSRDRSSGANVLT
abundance: NA
j_gene: TRBJ2-6
d_gene: NA
v_gene: TRBV4-2

CDR3aa: ASSGWTSGGIEQF
abundance: NA
j_gene: TRBJ2-1
d_gene: TRBD2
v_gene: TRBV5-4

CDR3aa: ASSPSGAGLNTEAF
abundance: NA
j_gene: TRBJ1-1
d_gene: NA
v_gene: TRBV14

CDR3aa: ATYTPTGRFYGYT
abundance: NA
j_gene: TRBJ1-2
d_gene: TRBD1
v_gene: TRBV25-1

CDR3aa: ASSPGTGGFRELF
abundance: NA
j_gene: TRBJ2-2
d_gene: TRBD1
v_gene: TRBV7-3

CDR3aa: ASSTLGGLSTDTQY
abundance: NA
j_gene: TRBJ2-3
d_gene: NA
v_gene: TRBV19

CDR3aa: ASSQGSGTGEKLF
abundance: NA
j_gene: TRBJ1-4
d_gene: NA
v_gene: TRBV4-3

CDR3aa: ASSSGYEQY
abundance: NA
j_gene: TRBJ2-7
d_gene: NA
v_gene: TRBV27

CDR3aa: ASSVGNSYNSPLH
abundance: NA
j_gene: TRBJ1-6
d_gene: NA
v_gene: TRBV2

CDR3aa: ASSDHRTGDYEQY
abundance: NA
j_gene: TRBJ2-7
d_gene: TRBD1
v_gene: TRBV25-1

CDR3aa: ASSLLAGGAPYEQY
abundance: many
j_gene: TRBJ2-7
d_gene: TRBD2
v_gene: TRBV5-1

CDR3aa: ASLLGPEAF
abundance: NA
j_gene: TRBJ1-1
d_gene: NA
v_gene: TRBV19

CDR3aa: ASLPDIYGAPDTQY
abundance: NA
j_gene: TRBJ2-3
d_gene: NA
v_gene: TRBV7-2

CDR3aa: ASSLRADYNEQF
abundance: NA
j_gene: TRBJ2-1
d_gene: NA
v_gene: TRBV28

CDR3aa: ASSAQGARTDTQY
abundance: NA
j_gene: TRBJ2-3
d_gene: TRBD1
v_gene: TRBV9

CDR3aa: ASSYSTPTGNSPLH
abundance: NA
j_gene: TRBJ1-6
d_gene: NA
v_gene: TRBV6-5

CDR3aa: ASSYPLGGSFYEQY
abundance: few
j_gene: TRBJ2-7
d_gene: TRBD2
v_gene: TRBV6-6

CDR3aa: ASSIGLAGNTGELF
abundance: few
j_gene: TRBJ2-2
d_gene: TRBD2
v_gene: TRBV19

CDR3aa: ASSLKGLGSTDTQY
abundance: NA
j_gene: TRBJ2-3
d_gene: NA
v_gene: TRBV7-3

CDR3aa: ASSEGGTGVQY
abundance: NA
j_gene: TRBJ2-7
d_gene: TRBD1
v_gene: TRBV6-1

CDR3aa: ASSPSQPTNEKLF
abundance: NA
j_gene: TRBJ1-4
d_gene: NA
v_gene: TRBV5-1

CDR3aa: ASSYRVGGISEQY
abundance: NA
j_gene: TRBJ2-7
d_gene: TRBD2
v_gene: TRBV6-5

CDR3aa: AISETTGNYGYT
abundance: NA
j_gene: TRBJ1-2
d_gene: TRBD1
v_gene: TRBV10-3

CDR3aa: ASSFSDQNTEAF
abundance: NA
j_gene: TRBJ1-1
d_gene: NA
v_gene: TRBV5-1

CDR3aa: ASSPKQGLYGYT
abundance: NA
j_gene: TRBJ1-2
d_gene: NA
v_gene: TRBV6-2/TRBV6-3

CDR3aa: SVSREVNTGELF
abundance: NA
j_gene: TRBJ2-2
d_gene: NA
v_gene: TRBV29-1

CDR3aa: ASSFLGEQY
abundance: NA
j_gene: TRBJ2-7
d_gene: NA
v_gene: TRBV5-4

CDR3aa: AISERDPTVLY
abundance: NA
j_gene: TRBJ2-5
d_gene: NA
v_gene: TRBV10-3

CDR3aa: ASSYGAAEEGETQY
abundance: once
j_gene: TRBJ2-5
d_gene: NA
v_gene: TRBV6-6

CDR3aa: ASSTLITDRGESGIYGYT
abundance: NA
j_gene: TRBJ1-2
d_gene: TRBD1
v_gene: TRBV19

CDR3aa: ASSQIRTLNYGYT
abundance: NA
j_gene: TRBJ1-2
d_gene: NA
v_gene: TRBV4-1

CDR3aa: ASSLRGINEKLF
abundance: NA
j_gene: TRBJ1-4
d_gene: TRBD1
v_gene: TRBV5-5

CDR3aa: ASSGDFNTDTQY
abundance: NA
j_gene: TRBJ2-3
d_gene: NA
v_gene: TRBV5-1

CDR3aa: ASGPRSGDNEQF
abundance: NA
j_gene: TRBJ2-1
d_gene: NA
v_gene: TRBV12-5

CDR3aa: ASSVQDRGPLLLF
abundance: NA
j_gene: TRBJ2-1
d_gene: TRBD1
v_gene: TRBV2

CDR3aa: ASSQDASGAYEQY
abundance: once
j_gene: TRBJ2-7
d_gene: TRBD2
v_gene: TRBV4-3

CDR3aa: ASSLARGLVGQGPGYT
abundance: NA
j_gene: TRBJ1-2
d_gene: TRBD1
v_gene: TRBV7-8

CDR3aa: ASTVGQGNTEAF
abundance: NA
j_gene: TRBJ1-1
d_gene: TRBD1
v_gene: TRBV11-2